These T cell receptor beta chains were read from a single sample in a study of blood T cell repertoires in COVID-19. Sequenced by immunoSEQ multiplex PCR; TCRdb stores in-frame clones only, minus some. Here the sample spans 200,000 to 250,000 clones, more than 65% being singletons. Sequencing was done on a sample of peripheral blood. These receptors all come from an elderly woman with acute or convalescent COVID-19. The CDR3 runs from the conserved cysteine through the conserved F or W. The D gene is left open where the match is weak. Part of the rows lack a size; the others show once, few, many or a class for expanded clones.

d_call clone_size j_call v_call cdr3_nt cdr3_aa
TRBD1 . TRBJ1-2 TRBV3-1/TRBV3-2 TGTGCCAGCAGCCGGACAGGGGGCGTTTATGGCTACACCTTC CASSRTGGVYGYTF
TRBD1 . TRBJ2-1 TRBV4-2 TGTGCCAGCAGCCCGCAAGGATGGTTACAGGGACAGACCGGAGGTGAGCAGTTCTTC CASSPQGWLQGQTGGEQFF
TRBD1 . TRBJ2-1 TRBV6-5 TGTGCCAGCAGTTGGACAGGGGGCAGTGAGCAGTTCTTC CASSWTGGSEQFF
TRBD1 . TRBJ2-3 TRBV6-5 TGTGCCAGCAGTTACTCGGGACAGGGAGCAGATACGCAGTATTTT CASSYSGQGADTQYF
. few TRBJ2-1 TRBV11-3 TGTGCCAGCAGCCCCCTTTCTCTCTCGGGGCAGTTCTTC CASSPLSLSGQFF
. . TRBJ1-5 TRBV4-2 TGTGCCAGCAGCCAAGATCTCCAGGGAAGTCAGCCCCAGCATTTT CASSQDLQGSQPQHF
. . TRBJ1-1 TRBV10-3 TGTGCCATCAGTGAGTCGTCGGCAGGGATCACTGAAGCTTTCTTT CAISESSAGITEAFF
TRBD1 once TRBJ1-1 TRBV19 TGTGCCAGTAGTATCCAGGGGGTCGAAGCTTTCTTT CASSIQGVEAFF
. . TRBJ2-1 TRBV5-1 TGCGCCAGCAGCTTGGTAGTGGGGGGGCCCGGGAATGAGCAGTTCTTC CASSLVVGGPGNEQFF
. . TRBJ1-5 TRBV6-6 TGTGCCAGCACCCGAGGGACATCCAGCAATCAGCCCCAGCATTTT CASTRGTSSNQPQHF
. . TRBJ1-5 TRBV5-6 TGTGCCAGCAGCAGGGAGGGTCAGCCCCAGCATTTT CASSREGQPQHF
. . TRBJ1-1 TRBV7-2 TGTGCCAGCAGCTATCAGGGGACCACTGAAGCTTTCTTT CASSYQGTTEAFF
. few TRBJ1-1 TRBV7-9 TGTGCCAGCAGCTTAGCCGGCGGTAAAGAAGCTTTCTTT CASSLAGGKEAFF
. . TRBJ2-7 TRBV2 TGTGCCAGCAGTGATGAGGCAGTTCTCTCCTACGAGCAGTACTTC CASSDEAVLSYEQYF
. . TRBJ1-4 TRBV6-6 TGTGCCAGCAGTTCCGGACAGACTGCAACTAATGAAAAACTGTTTTTT CASSSGQTATNEKLFF
. few TRBJ1-2 TRBV11-2 TGTGCCAGCAGCAACGGCGGGGAGGGCTATGGCTACACCTTC CASSNGGEGYGYTF
. . TRBJ2-3 TRBV20-1 TGCAGTGCTAGTTCAGGTAGTTGGCAATCAGATACGCAGTATTTT CSASSGSWQSDTQYF
. few TRBJ1-1 TRBV28 TGTGCCATCGCAAACAGGGTAAACACTGAAGCTTTCTTT CAIANRVNTEAFF
. . TRBJ2-2 TRBV7-9 TGTGCCAGCAGCTTAGCTAGCGCGGTCACCGGGGAGCTGTTTTTT CASSLASAVTGELFF
TRBD1 . TRBJ1-2 TRBV19 TGTGCCAGTAGTCCACGGACAGGGGAGGATGGCTACACCTTC CASSPRTGEDGYTF
. . TRBJ2-3 TRBV6-5 TGTGCCAGCAGTTACACCCGGGGCGGGGCAGATACGCAGTATTTT CASSYTRGGADTQYF
. . TRBJ1-2 TRBV7-9 TGTGTCTCCCTTGGAGGGAAGGATGGCTACACCTTC CVSLGGKDGYTF
TRBD1 . TRBJ1-3 TRBV19 TGTGCCAGTAGTATCGCGGACAGGGCCCCTGGAAACACCATATATTTT CASSIADRAPGNTIYF
. . TRBJ1-3 TRBV5-1 TGCGCCAGCAGCCCCTCCCCGCCACTCTCTGGAAACACCATATATTTT CASSPSPPLSGNTIYF
TRBD1 . TRBJ1-2 TRBV7-9 TGTGCCAGCAGACGGGACAGGGGGCGAGCTGGCTACACCTTC CASRRDRGRAGYTF
. . TRBJ2-3 TRBV18 TGTGCCAGCTCACCACAGCGAAGCACAGATACGCAGTATTTT CASSPQRSTDTQYF